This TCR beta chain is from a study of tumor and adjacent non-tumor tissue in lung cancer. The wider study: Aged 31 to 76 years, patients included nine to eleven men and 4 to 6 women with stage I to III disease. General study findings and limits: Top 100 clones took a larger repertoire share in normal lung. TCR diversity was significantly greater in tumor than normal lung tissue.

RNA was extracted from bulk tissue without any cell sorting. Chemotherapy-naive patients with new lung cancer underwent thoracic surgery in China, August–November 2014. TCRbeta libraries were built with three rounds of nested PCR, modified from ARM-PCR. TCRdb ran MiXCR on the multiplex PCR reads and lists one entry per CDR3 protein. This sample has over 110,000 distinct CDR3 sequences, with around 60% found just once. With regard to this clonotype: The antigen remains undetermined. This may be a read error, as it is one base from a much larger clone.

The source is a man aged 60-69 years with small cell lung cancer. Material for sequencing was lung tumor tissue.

This CDR3 reads CSSSPVRGARRGQETQYF. The CDR3 region has the DNA TGTTCCAGCAGTCCGGTTAGGGGAGCGCGTCGGGGGCAAGAGACCCAGTACTTC. The rearrangement links TRBV6-6 to TRBJ2-5; TRBD2 is a possible D gene (6 bases). CDR3 length equals 18 residues. Per germline, CDR1 MNHNY and CDR2 SVGAGI (reference sequence).